A selection of T cell receptor beta chains follows, all from one sample in a study of T-cell memory formation after mild COVID-19. Using its own MiXCR run on the 5' RACE reads, TCRdb lists one record per CDR3 protein. Of 500,000 to 650,000 distinct CDR3 sequences detected, 20% to 25% appear once; the ten largest clones hold about 8.7%. The sequencing input was PBMCs or a T cell subset sorted from them (not recorded which). Receptors originate from an adult woman who had mild COVID-19 (a few samples of this study predate the infection). Cell type and time point are not known. Both conserved end residues are part of each CDR3. Each record gives: D gene, J gene, clone size, V gene, CDR3 protein, CDR3 DNA. A D gene is named only where the DNA matches it firmly. The size of a clone is reported for some rows only, either as once, few or many, or as a class for expanded clones.

d_call: TRBD1
j_call: TRBJ2-7
clone_size: .
v_call: TRBV12-3/TRBV12-4
cdr3_aa: CASRGTGDYEQYF
cdr3_nt: TGTGCCAGCAGGGGGACAGGGGATTACGAGCAGTACTTC

d_call: TRBD1
j_call: TRBJ1-1
clone_size: few
v_call: TRBV27
cdr3_aa: CASSILGTGNTEAFF
cdr3_nt: TGTGCCAGCAGTATACTGGGGACAGGGAACACTGAAGCTTTCTTT

d_call: .
j_call: TRBJ2-1
clone_size: .
v_call: TRBV12-3/TRBV12-4
cdr3_aa: CASSRGGTAYNEQFF
cdr3_nt: TGTGCCAGCAGCCGAGGCGGGACGGCCTACAATGAGCAGTTCTTC

d_call: .
j_call: TRBJ1-2
clone_size: few
v_call: TRBV6-5
cdr3_aa: CASSYSMGGYYGYTF
cdr3_nt: TGTGCCAGCAGTTACTCGATGGGGGGATACTATGGCTACACCTTC

d_call: .
j_call: TRBJ2-7
clone_size: .
v_call: TRBV4-1
cdr3_aa: CASSQVIWFYEQYF
cdr3_nt: TGCGCCAGCAGCCAAGTTATTTGGTTTTACGAGCAGTACTTC

d_call: .
j_call: TRBJ2-1
clone_size: few
v_call: TRBV11-2
cdr3_aa: CASSLEFGGALYNEQFF
cdr3_nt: TGTGCCAGCAGCTTAGAATTTGGCGGGGCCCTCTACAATGAGCAGTTCTTC

d_call: .
j_call: TRBJ2-7
clone_size: .
v_call: TRBV11-2
cdr3_aa: CASSFVNSYEQYF
cdr3_nt: TGTGCCAGCAGCTTCGTGAACAGCTACGAGCAGTACTTC

d_call: .
j_call: TRBJ2-3
clone_size: few
v_call: TRBV10-3
cdr3_aa: CAIRDPAPDTQYF
cdr3_nt: TGTGCCATCCGAGATCCTGCCCCAGATACGCAGTATTTT

d_call: .
j_call: TRBJ2-2
clone_size: .
v_call: TRBV27
cdr3_aa: CASSPLSAGELFF
cdr3_nt: TGTGCCAGCAGCCCCCTCTCGGCCGGGGAGCTGTTTTTT

d_call: .
j_call: TRBJ1-1
clone_size: .
v_call: TRBV7-6
cdr3_aa: CASSLVGATEAFF
cdr3_nt: TGTGCCAGCAGCTTAGTTGGGGCTACTGAAGCTTTCTTT

d_call: TRBD1
j_call: TRBJ2-7
clone_size: .
v_call: TRBV5-1
cdr3_aa: CASSLETRDRGSYEQYF
cdr3_nt: TGCGCCAGCAGCTTGGAGACAAGGGACAGGGGCTCCTACGAGCAGTACTTC

d_call: .
j_call: TRBJ2-7
clone_size: few
v_call: TRBV4-1
cdr3_aa: CASSLREADEQYF
cdr3_nt: TGCGCCAGCAGTCTGAGAGAAGCGGACGAGCAGTACTTC

d_call: .
j_call: TRBJ2-7
clone_size: .
v_call: TRBV18
cdr3_aa: CASSPGLNSYEQYF
cdr3_nt: TGTGCCAGCTCACCCGGCCTGAACTCCTACGAGCAGTACTTC

d_call: .
j_call: TRBJ2-7
clone_size: few
v_call: TRBV4-1
cdr3_aa: CASSQVSNGLTSYEQYF
cdr3_nt: TGCGCCAGCAGCCAAGTGTCCAACGGACTTACAAGCTACGAGCAGTACTTC

d_call: .
j_call: TRBJ1-5
clone_size: few
v_call: TRBV9
cdr3_aa: CASSAGTGYQPQHF
cdr3_nt: TGTGCCAGCAGCGCTGGGACTGGATATCAGCCCCAGCATTTT

d_call: .
j_call: TRBJ1-5
clone_size: few
v_call: TRBV5-5
cdr3_aa: CASSLEKGGGDQPQHF
cdr3_nt: TGTGCCAGCAGCTTGGAGAAAGGGGGTGGTGATCAGCCCCAGCATTTT

d_call: .
j_call: TRBJ1-2
clone_size: .
v_call: TRBV4-1
cdr3_aa: CASSQEMGAVTLYGYTF
cdr3_nt: TGCGCCAGCAGCCAAGAGATGGGAGCCGTGACCCTGTATGGCTACACCTTC

d_call: TRBD2
j_call: TRBJ2-1
clone_size: .
v_call: TRBV12-3/TRBV12-4
cdr3_aa: CASSQTRDRLAGGLNEQFF
cdr3_nt: TGTGCCAGCAGTCAAACGCGGGACAGGCTAGCGGGAGGGCTCAATGAGCAGTTCTTC

d_call: TRBD1
j_call: TRBJ2-4
clone_size: .
v_call: TRBV4-3
cdr3_aa: CASSPTGVLAKNIQYF
cdr3_nt: TGCGCCAGCAGCCCAACAGGGGTCTTGGCCAAAAACATTCAGTACTTC

d_call: TRBD1
j_call: TRBJ1-1
clone_size: .
v_call: TRBV19
cdr3_aa: CAASRGTGGFGDTEAFF
cdr3_nt: TGTGCCGCTTCGAGGGGGACAGGGGGCTTCGGGGACACTGAAGCTTTCTTT

d_call: .
j_call: TRBJ2-2
clone_size: .
v_call: TRBV7-7
cdr3_aa: CASSPSRGAGELFF
cdr3_nt: TGTGCCAGCAGCCCCTCTCGGGGAGCCGGGGAGCTGTTTTTT

d_call: .
j_call: TRBJ2-5
clone_size: .
v_call: TRBV6-2/TRBV6-3
cdr3_aa: CASSASQETQYF
cdr3_nt: TGTGCCAGCAGTGCCAGCCAAGAGACCCAGTACTTC

d_call: TRBD1
j_call: TRBJ2-1
clone_size: .
v_call: TRBV24-1
cdr3_aa: CATSRDPRQGFYNEQFF
cdr3_nt: TGTGCCACCAGTCGTGATCCGAGACAGGGATTCTACAATGAGCAGTTCTTC

d_call: .
j_call: TRBJ1-4
clone_size: .
v_call: TRBV3-1
cdr3_aa: CASSHAGVPNEKLFF
cdr3_nt: TGTGCCAGCAGCCATGCAGGGGTTCCTAATGAAAAACTGTTTTTT

d_call: .
j_call: TRBJ1-2
clone_size: .
v_call: TRBV3-1
cdr3_aa: CASSRTGAGGYTF
cdr3_nt: TGTGCCAGCAGCCGCACGGGAGCAGGGGGCTACACCTTC

d_call: .
j_call: TRBJ2-5
clone_size: few
v_call: TRBV4-2
cdr3_aa: CASSQGGDQETQYF
cdr3_nt: TGTGCCAGCAGCCAAGGCGGGGATCAAGAGACCCAGTACTTC

d_call: .
j_call: TRBJ2-7
clone_size: .
v_call: TRBV6-2/TRBV6-3
cdr3_aa: CASSQYYRDITDEQYF
cdr3_nt: TGTGCCAGCAGTCAATATTACCGGGACATTACAGACGAGCAGTACTTC

d_call: .
j_call: TRBJ2-2
clone_size: .
v_call: TRBV6-5
cdr3_aa: CASSYSSGTGELFF
cdr3_nt: TGTGCCAGCAGTTACTCGAGCGGTACCGGGGAGCTGTTTTTT

d_call: .
j_call: TRBJ2-1
clone_size: few
v_call: TRBV6-6
cdr3_aa: CASSSPGRPGFF
cdr3_nt: TGTGCCAGCAGTTCGCCGGGTCGCCCGGGGTTCTTC

d_call: TRBD2
j_call: TRBJ2-1
clone_size: few
v_call: TRBV7-9
cdr3_aa: CASRGVAGASYNEQFF
cdr3_nt: TGTGCCAGCCGAGGGGTAGCGGGAGCTTCCTACAATGAGCAGTTCTTC

d_call: .
j_call: TRBJ2-2
clone_size: few
v_call: TRBV5-1
cdr3_aa: CASSQGPTGELFF
cdr3_nt: TGCGCCAGCAGCCAGGGACCCACCGGGGAGCTGTTTTTT

d_call: TRBD1
j_call: TRBJ1-1
clone_size: .
v_call: TRBV12-5
cdr3_aa: CASGLTTGGYTEAFF
cdr3_nt: TGTGCTAGTGGTTTGACGACAGGGGGCTACACTGAAGCTTTCTTT

d_call: TRBD2
j_call: TRBJ2-7
clone_size: .
v_call: TRBV7-8
cdr3_aa: CASSLDSRTSGSYEQYF
cdr3_nt: TGTGCCAGCAGCCTAGACAGCAGGACTAGCGGCTCCTACGAGCAGTACTTC

d_call: .
j_call: TRBJ1-5
clone_size: many
v_call: TRBV23-1
cdr3_aa: CASNLEGKSNQPQHF
cdr3_nt: TGCGCCAGCAATCTGGAAGGGAAGAGCAATCAGCCCCAGCATTTT

d_call: TRBD1
j_call: TRBJ2-1
clone_size: .
v_call: TRBV29-1
cdr3_aa: CSVGTEIEQFF
cdr3_nt: TGCAGCGTAGGGACAGAAATTGAGCAGTTCTTC

d_call: TRBD1
j_call: TRBJ2-3
clone_size: few
v_call: TRBV4-1
cdr3_aa: CASSPPPGQSTDTQYF
cdr3_nt: TGCGCCAGCAGCCCGCCCCCGGGACAGAGCACAGATACGCAGTATTTT

d_call: .
j_call: TRBJ2-5
clone_size: .
v_call: TRBV6-5
cdr3_aa: CASSYSQGGWETQYF
cdr3_nt: TGTGCCAGCAGTTACTCGCAGGGGGGTTGGGAGACCCAGTACTTC

d_call: .
j_call: TRBJ1-1
clone_size: few
v_call: TRBV7-9
cdr3_aa: CASSRGGSTEAFF
cdr3_nt: TGTGCCAGCAGTAGGGGAGGTAGCACTGAAGCTTTCTTT

d_call: .
j_call: TRBJ2-7
clone_size: few
v_call: TRBV12-3/TRBV12-4
cdr3_aa: CASSTYPGTYEQYF
cdr3_nt: TGTGCCAGCAGTACATACCCCGGGACCTACGAGCAGTACTTC

d_call: .
j_call: TRBJ2-3
clone_size: .
v_call: TRBV15
cdr3_aa: CATSGVFTDTQYF
cdr3_nt: TGTGCCACCAGCGGCGTCTTCACAGATACGCAGTATTTT

d_call: .
j_call: TRBJ1-2
clone_size: .
v_call: TRBV7-2
cdr3_aa: CASSLIGRPDLGYTF
cdr3_nt: TGTGCCAGCAGCTTAATCGGAAGGCCGGATCTCGGCTACACCTTC

d_call: .
j_call: TRBJ2-3
clone_size: .
v_call: TRBV7-3
cdr3_aa: CASATGSTDTQYF
cdr3_nt: TGTGCCAGTGCGACTGGGAGCACAGATACGCAGTATTTT

d_call: TRBD2
j_call: TRBJ2-1
clone_size: .
v_call: TRBV9
cdr3_aa: CASSEAGEPYNEQFF
cdr3_nt: TGTGCCAGCAGCGAAGCGGGAGAACCTTACAATGAGCAGTTCTTC

d_call: .
j_call: TRBJ2-7
clone_size: .
v_call: TRBV20-1
cdr3_aa: CSASRGLRYYEQYF
cdr3_nt: TGCAGTGCTAGTAGGGGACTCCGCTACTACGAGCAGTACTTC

d_call: TRBD1
j_call: TRBJ2-3
clone_size: .
v_call: TRBV12-3/TRBV12-4
cdr3_aa: CASSFNTGGEVTDTQYF
cdr3_nt: TGTGCCAGCAGTTTTAATACAGGGGGCGAGGTAACAGATACGCAGTATTTT

d_call: .
j_call: TRBJ2-7
clone_size: .
v_call: TRBV5-1
cdr3_aa: CASSLRDNSYEQYF
cdr3_nt: TGCGCCAGCAGCCTCCGGGACAACTCCTACGAGCAGTACTTC

d_call: .
j_call: TRBJ1-1
clone_size: many
v_call: TRBV7-2
cdr3_aa: CASSLYTNTEAFF
cdr3_nt: TGTGCCAGCAGCTTATACACGAACACTGAAGCTTTCTTT

d_call: .
j_call: TRBJ2-7
clone_size: .
v_call: TRBV11-2
cdr3_aa: CASSSPPGAYEQYF
cdr3_nt: TGTGCCAGCAGCTCTCCCCCAGGCGCATACGAGCAGTACTTC

d_call: .
j_call: TRBJ2-1
clone_size: few
v_call: TRBV4-3
cdr3_aa: CASSQETRLGSYNEQFF
cdr3_nt: TGCGCCAGCAGCCAAGAGACGCGCTTGGGCTCCTACAATGAGCAGTTCTTC

d_call: TRBD2
j_call: TRBJ2-1
clone_size: .
v_call: TRBV13
cdr3_aa: CASSPGLAANNEQFF
cdr3_nt: TGTGCCAGCAGCCCCGGACTAGCGGCCAACAATGAGCAGTTCTTC

d_call: TRBD1
j_call: TRBJ2-2
clone_size: .
v_call: TRBV7-3
cdr3_aa: CASSLKGQGGTGELFF
cdr3_nt: TGTGCCAGCAGCTTAAAGGGACAGGGAGGAACCGGGGAGCTGTTTTTT

d_call: TRBD2
j_call: TRBJ2-7
clone_size: few
v_call: TRBV6-1
cdr3_aa: CASSIAGEWYEQYF
cdr3_nt: TGTGCCAGCAGTATAGCGGGAGAATGGTACGAGCAGTACTTC